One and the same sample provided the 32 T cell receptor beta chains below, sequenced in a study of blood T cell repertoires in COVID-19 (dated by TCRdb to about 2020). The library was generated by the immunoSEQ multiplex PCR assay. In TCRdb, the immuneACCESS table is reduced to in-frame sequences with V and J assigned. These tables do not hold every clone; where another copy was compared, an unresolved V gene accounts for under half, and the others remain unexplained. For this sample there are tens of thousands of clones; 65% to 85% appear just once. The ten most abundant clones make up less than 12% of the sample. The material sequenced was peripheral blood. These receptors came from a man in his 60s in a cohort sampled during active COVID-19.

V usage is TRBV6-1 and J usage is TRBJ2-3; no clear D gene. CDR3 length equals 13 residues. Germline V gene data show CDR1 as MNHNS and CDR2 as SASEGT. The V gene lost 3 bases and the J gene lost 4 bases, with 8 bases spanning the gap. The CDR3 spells CASSESRADTQYF. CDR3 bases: TGTGCCAGCAGTGAGTCGCGAGCAGATACGCAGTATTTT.

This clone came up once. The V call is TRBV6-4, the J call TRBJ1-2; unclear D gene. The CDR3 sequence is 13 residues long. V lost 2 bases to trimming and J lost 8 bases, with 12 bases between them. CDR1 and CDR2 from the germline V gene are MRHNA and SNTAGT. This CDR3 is CASSDDGVGGYTF. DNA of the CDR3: TGTGCCAGCAGTGACGACGGGGTCGGCGGCTACACCTTC.

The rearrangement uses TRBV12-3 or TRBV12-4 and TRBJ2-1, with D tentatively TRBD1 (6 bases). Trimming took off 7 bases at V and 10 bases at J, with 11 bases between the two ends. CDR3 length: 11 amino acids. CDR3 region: CASNRAGEQFF. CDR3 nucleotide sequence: TGTGCCAGCAACAGGGCAGGGGAGCAGTTCTTC.

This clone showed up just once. The CDR3 DNA sequence: TGTGCCAGCAGCTCCCAAACAGGGGTCGGAGAGACCCAGTACTTC. Residues: CASSSQTGVGETQYF. The gene calls are TRBV7-9 and TRBJ2-5, with TRBD1 matching over 7 bases. The CDR3 consists of 15 residues. Germline lookup yields CDR1 SEHNR and CDR2 FQNEAQ (reference sequence). The V segment lost 4 bases and the J segment 4 bases; nucleotides outside the gene matches: 9.

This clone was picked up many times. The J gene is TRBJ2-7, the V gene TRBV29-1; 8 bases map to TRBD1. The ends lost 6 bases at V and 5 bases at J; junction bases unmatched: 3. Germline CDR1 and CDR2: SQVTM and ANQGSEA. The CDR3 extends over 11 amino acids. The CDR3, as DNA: TGCAGCGTAGACAGGGGAGACGAGCAGTACTTC. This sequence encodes CSVDRGDEQYF.

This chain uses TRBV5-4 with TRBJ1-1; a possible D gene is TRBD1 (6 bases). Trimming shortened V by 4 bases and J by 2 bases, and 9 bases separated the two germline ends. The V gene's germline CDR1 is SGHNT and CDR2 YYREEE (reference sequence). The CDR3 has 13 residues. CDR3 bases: TGTGCCAGCAGCGCGGACAGTAACACTGAAGCTTTCTTT. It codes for CASSADSNTEAFF.

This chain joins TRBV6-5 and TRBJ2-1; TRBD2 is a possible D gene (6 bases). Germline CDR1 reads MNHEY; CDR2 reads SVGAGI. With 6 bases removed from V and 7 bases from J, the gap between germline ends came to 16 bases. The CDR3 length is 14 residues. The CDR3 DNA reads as TGTGCCAGCAGGGACTTCGGGAGTAAAAATGAGCAGTTCTTC. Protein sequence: CASRDFGSKNEQFF.

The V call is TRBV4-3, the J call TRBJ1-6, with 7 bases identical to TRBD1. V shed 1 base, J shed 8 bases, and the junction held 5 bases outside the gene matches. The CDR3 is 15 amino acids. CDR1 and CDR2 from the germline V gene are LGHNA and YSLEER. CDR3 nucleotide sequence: TGCGCCAGCAGCCAAGCCGGGACAGATGATTCACCCCTCCACTTT. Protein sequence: CASSQAGTDDSPLHF.

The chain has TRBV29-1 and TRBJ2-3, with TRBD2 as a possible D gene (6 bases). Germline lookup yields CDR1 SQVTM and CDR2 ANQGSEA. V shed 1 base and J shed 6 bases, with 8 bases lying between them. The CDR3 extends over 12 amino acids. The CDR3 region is CSVEAGVDTQYF. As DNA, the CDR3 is TGCAGCGTTGAAGCGGGGGTGGATACGCAGTATTTT.

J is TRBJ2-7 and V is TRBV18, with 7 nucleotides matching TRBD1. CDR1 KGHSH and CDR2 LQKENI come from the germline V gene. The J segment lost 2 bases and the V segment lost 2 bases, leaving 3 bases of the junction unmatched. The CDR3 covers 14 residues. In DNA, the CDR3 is TGTGCCAGCTCACCAGGCAGGGGGACCTACGAGCAGTACTTC. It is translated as CASSPGRGTYEQYF.

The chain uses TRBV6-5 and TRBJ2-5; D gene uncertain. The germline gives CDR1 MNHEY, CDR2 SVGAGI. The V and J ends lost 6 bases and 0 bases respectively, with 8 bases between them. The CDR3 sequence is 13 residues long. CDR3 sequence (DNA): TGTGCCAGCAGCGAGAACTACCAAGAGACCCAGTACTTC. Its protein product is CASSENYQETQYF.

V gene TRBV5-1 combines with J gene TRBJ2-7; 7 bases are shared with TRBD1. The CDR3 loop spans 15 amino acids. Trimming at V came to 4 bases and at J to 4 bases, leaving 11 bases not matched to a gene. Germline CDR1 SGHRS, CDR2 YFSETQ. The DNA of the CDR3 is TGCGCCAGCAGCCACGACAGGGAGAGGCCTTACGAGCAGTACTTC. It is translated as CASSHDRERPYEQYF.

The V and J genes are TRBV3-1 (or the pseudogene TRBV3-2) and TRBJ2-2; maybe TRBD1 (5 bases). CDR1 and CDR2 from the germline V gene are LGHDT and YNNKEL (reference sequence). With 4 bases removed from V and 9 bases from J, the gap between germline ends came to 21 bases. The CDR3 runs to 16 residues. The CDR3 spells CASSPGDDRTTRELFF. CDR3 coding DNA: TGTGCCAGCAGCCCCGGAGACGACAGAACGACCCGGGAGCTGTTTTTT.

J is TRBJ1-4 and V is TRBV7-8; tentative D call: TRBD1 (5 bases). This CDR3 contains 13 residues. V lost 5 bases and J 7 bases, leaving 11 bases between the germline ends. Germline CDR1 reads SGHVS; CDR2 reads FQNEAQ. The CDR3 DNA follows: TGTGCCAGCAGCAGGGGAGGAGGTGAAAAACTGTTTTTT. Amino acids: CASSRGGGEKLFF.

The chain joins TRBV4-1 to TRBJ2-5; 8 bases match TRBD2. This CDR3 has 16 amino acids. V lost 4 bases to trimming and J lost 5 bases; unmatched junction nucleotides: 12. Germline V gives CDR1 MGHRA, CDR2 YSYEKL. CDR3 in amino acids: CASSPKPAGGRETQYF. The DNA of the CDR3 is TGCGCCAGCAGCCCCAAGCCGGCGGGGGGCCGGGAGACCCAGTACTTC.

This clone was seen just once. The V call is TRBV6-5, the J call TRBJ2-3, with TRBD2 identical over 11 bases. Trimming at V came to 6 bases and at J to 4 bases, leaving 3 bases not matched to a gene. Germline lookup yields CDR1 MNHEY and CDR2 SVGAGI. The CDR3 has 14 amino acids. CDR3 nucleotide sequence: TGTGCCAGCAGGCCGGGACTAGCGGCAGATACGCAGTATTTT. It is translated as CASRPGLAADTQYF.

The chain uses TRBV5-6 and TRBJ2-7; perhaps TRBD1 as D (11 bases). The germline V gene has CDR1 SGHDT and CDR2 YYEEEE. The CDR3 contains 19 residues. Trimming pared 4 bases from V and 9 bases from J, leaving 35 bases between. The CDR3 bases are TGTGCCAGCAGCACGCCGGGACAGGGGGGAATTAGCGGGAGGAACCCGCAGTACTTC. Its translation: CASSTPGQGGISGRNPQYF.

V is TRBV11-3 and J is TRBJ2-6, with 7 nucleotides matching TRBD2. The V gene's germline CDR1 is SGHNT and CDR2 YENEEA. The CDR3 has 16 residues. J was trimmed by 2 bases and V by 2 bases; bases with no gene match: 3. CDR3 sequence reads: CASSLSGGTGANVLTF. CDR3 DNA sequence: TGTGCCAGCAGCTTATCGGGGGGTACTGGGGCCAACGTCCTGACTTTC.

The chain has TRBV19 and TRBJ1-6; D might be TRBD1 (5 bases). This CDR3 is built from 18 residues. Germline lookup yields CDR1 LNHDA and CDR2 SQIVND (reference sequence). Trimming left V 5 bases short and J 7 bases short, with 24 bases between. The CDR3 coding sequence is TGTGCCAGTAGTGTGGGGGTCCGTGGAGGGGCTCCGAATTCACCCCTCCACTTT. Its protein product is CASSVGVRGGAPNSPLHF.

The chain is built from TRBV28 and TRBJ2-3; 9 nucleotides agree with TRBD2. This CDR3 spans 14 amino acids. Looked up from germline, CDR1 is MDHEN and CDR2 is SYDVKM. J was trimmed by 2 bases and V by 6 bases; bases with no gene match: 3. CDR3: CASRRLAVTDTQYF. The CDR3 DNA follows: TGTGCCAGCAGGCGACTAGCGGTCACAGATACGCAGTATTTT.

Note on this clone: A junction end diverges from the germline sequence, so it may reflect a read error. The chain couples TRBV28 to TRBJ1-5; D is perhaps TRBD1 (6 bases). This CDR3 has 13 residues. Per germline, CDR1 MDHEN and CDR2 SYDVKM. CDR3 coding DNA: TGTGCCAGTCACGTCGGGGGGGGCGAACCTCGGAATTTT. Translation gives CASHVGGGEPRNF. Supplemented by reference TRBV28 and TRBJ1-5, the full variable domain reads DVKVTQSSRYLVKRTGEKVFLECVQDMDHENMFWYRQDPGLGLRLIYFSYDVKMKEKGDIPEGYSVSREKKERFSLILESASTNQTSMYLCASHVGGGEPRNFGDGTRLSIL.

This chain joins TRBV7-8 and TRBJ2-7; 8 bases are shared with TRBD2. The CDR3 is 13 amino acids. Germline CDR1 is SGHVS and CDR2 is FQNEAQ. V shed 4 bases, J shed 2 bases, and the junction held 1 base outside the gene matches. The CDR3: CASSSGGAYEQYF. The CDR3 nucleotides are TGTGCCAGCAGCTCGGGGGGGGCCTACGAGCAGTACTTC.

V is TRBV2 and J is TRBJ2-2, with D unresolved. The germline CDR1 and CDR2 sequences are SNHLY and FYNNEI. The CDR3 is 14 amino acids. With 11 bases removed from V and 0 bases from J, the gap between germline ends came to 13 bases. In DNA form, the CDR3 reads TGTGCCGCCACCCCACAGCCGAACACCGGGGAGCTGTTTTTT. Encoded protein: CAATPQPNTGELFF.

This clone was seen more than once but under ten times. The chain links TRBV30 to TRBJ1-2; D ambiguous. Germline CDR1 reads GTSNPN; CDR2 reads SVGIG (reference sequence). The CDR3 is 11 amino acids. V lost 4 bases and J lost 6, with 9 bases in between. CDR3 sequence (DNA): TGTGCCTGGACGGCGGCGGATGGCTACACCTTC. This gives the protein CAWTAADGYTF.

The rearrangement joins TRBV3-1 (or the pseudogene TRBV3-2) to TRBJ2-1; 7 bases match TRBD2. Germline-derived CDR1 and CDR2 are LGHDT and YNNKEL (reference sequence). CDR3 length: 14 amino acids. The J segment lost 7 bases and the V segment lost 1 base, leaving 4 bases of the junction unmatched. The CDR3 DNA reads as TGTGCCAGCAGCCAAGGGTGGGAGGGTAATGAGCAGTTCTTC. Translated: CASSQGWEGNEQFF.

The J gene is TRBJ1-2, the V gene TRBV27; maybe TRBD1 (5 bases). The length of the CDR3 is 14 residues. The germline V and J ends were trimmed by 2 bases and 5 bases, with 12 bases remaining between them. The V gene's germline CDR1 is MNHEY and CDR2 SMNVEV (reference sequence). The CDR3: CASSLRGGGYGYTF. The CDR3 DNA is TGTGCCAGCAGTTTAAGGGGAGGCGGTTATGGCTACACCTTC.

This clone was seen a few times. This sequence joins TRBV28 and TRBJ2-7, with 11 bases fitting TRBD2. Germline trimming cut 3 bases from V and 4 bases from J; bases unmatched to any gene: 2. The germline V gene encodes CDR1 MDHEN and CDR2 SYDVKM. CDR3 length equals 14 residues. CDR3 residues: CASSFTSGRYEQYF. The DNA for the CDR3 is TGTGCCAGCAGTTTTACTAGCGGGAGATACGAGCAGTACTTC.

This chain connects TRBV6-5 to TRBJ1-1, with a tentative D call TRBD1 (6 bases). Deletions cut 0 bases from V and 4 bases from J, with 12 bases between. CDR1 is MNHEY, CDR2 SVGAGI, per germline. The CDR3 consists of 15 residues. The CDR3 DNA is TGTGCCAGCAGTTACTCGAGCCAGGGGAGCACTGAAGCTTTCTTT. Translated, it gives CASSYSSQGSTEAFF.

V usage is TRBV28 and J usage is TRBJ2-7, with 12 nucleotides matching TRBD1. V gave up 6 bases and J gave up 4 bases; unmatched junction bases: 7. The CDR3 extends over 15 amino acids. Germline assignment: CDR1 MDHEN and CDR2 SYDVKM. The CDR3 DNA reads TGTGCCAGCAGCATTGGGACAGGGGGCAAATACGAGCAGTACTTC. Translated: CASSIGTGGKYEQYF.

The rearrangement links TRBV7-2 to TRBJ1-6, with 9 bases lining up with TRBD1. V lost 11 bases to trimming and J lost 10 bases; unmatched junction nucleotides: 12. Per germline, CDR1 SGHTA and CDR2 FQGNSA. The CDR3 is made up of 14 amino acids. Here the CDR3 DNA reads TGTGCCGTTCAAACCGGGACAGGGAACTCACCCCTCCACTTT. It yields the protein CAVQTGTGNSPLHF.

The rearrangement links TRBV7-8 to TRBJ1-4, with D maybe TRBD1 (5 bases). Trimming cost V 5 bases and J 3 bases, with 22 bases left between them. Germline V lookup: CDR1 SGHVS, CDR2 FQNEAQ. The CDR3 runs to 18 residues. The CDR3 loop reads CASSSLRGQGSANEKLFF. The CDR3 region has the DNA TGTGCCAGCAGCAGCTTACGAGGCCAGGGATCGGCTAATGAAAAACTGTTTTTT.

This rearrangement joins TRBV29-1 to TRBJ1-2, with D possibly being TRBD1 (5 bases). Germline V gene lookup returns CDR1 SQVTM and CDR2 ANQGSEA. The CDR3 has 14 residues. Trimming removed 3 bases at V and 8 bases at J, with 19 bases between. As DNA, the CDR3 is TGCAGCGTTGAGGGGGACTCTTCTTATGGGGGCTACACCTTC. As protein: CSVEGDSSYGGYTF.